These T cell receptor beta chains were read from a single sample in a study of blood T cell repertoires in COVID-19. TCRdb's table, derived via immunoSEQ multiplex PCR, lists solely in-frame clones and lacks some. The data contain more than 350,000 clones, about 88% of them seen just once; the ten biggest clones take up around 1.5%. The sequenced sample was PBMCs or T cells enriched from blood (not recorded which). The origin of the receptors is a woman between 18 and 29 years old who had been exposed to COVID-19. The CDR3 runs from the conserved cysteine through the conserved F or W. The order of the fields is D gene, V gene, J gene, clone size, CDR3 DNA, CDR3 protein. The D gene is left open where the match is weak. For some rows the clone size is stated as once, few or many, or as a class when expanded; others skip it.

d_gene: .; v_gene: TRBV28; j_gene: TRBJ1-5; abundance: few; CDR3nt: TGTGCCAGCAGACGCGATTCGGGGGGACGAAGCAATCAGCCCCAGCATTTT; CDR3aa: CASRRDSGGRSNQPQHF
d_gene: .; v_gene: TRBV6-1; j_gene: TRBJ1-4; abundance: once; CDR3nt: TGTGCCAGCAGTGTAGGTGGGGGCGCAACTAATGAAAAACTGTTTTTT; CDR3aa: CASSVGGGATNEKLFF
d_gene: .; v_gene: TRBV2; j_gene: TRBJ2-5; abundance: .; CDR3nt: TGTGCCAGCAGCAGTCCGATACAAGAGACCCAGTACTTC; CDR3aa: CASSSPIQETQYF
d_gene: .; v_gene: TRBV6-5; j_gene: TRBJ1-1; abundance: once; CDR3nt: TGTGCCAGCAGTTACCGCGAGGGAACTGAAGCTTTCTTT; CDR3aa: CASSYREGTEAFF
d_gene: .; v_gene: TRBV29-1; j_gene: TRBJ1-1; abundance: .; CDR3nt: TGCAGCGTACTCCGGGTAATAAACACTGAAGCTTTCTTT; CDR3aa: CSVLRVINTEAFF
d_gene: .; v_gene: TRBV3-1/TRBV3-2; j_gene: TRBJ1-6; abundance: .; CDR3nt: TGTGCCAGCAGCCAAGAGTGCATGGGGCAAGAGTCACCCCTCCACTTT; CDR3aa: CASSQECMGQESPLHF
d_gene: TRBD2; v_gene: TRBV28; j_gene: TRBJ2-7; abundance: few; CDR3nt: TGTGCCAGCAGTTTAAAGGGACTAGCGCGTTACGAGCAGTACTTC; CDR3aa: CASSLKGLARYEQYF
d_gene: TRBD2; v_gene: TRBV19; j_gene: TRBJ2-7; abundance: .; CDR3nt: TGTGCCAGTAGTATTGGGGGGGGTTACGAGCAGTACTTC; CDR3aa: CASSIGGGYEQYF
d_gene: TRBD1; v_gene: TRBV7-2; j_gene: TRBJ2-4; abundance: .; CDR3nt: TGTGCCAGCAGTCTCGCGGGACAGGGAAAAAACATTCAGTACTTC; CDR3aa: CASSLAGQGKNIQYF
d_gene: TRBD1; v_gene: TRBV19; j_gene: TRBJ2-7; abundance: .; CDR3nt: TGTGCCAGTAGGGACAGACAGGGGATTTACAACGAGCAGTACTTC; CDR3aa: CASRDRQGIYNEQYF
d_gene: TRBD1; v_gene: TRBV4-1; j_gene: TRBJ1-2; abundance: .; CDR3nt: TGCGCCAGCAGCCAGGGAGACAGGGGGAGTCACTATGGCTACACCTTC; CDR3aa: CASSQGDRGSHYGYTF
d_gene: TRBD2; v_gene: TRBV5-6; j_gene: TRBJ2-5; abundance: .; CDR3nt: TGTGCCAGCAGCAAGAGCGGGGGTCGGTCCCAAGAGACCCAGTACTTC; CDR3aa: CASSKSGGRSQETQYF
d_gene: TRBD1; v_gene: TRBV18; j_gene: TRBJ2-3; abundance: .; CDR3nt: TGTGCCAGCTCACCACAGGGACAGGGTCAAGATACGCAGTATTTT; CDR3aa: CASSPQGQGQDTQYF
d_gene: TRBD1; v_gene: TRBV23-1; j_gene: TRBJ1-5; abundance: .; CDR3nt: TGCGCCAGCAGTCAAAGGGACAGGGGGCGAGGCAATCAGCCCCAGCATTTT; CDR3aa: CASSQRDRGRGNQPQHF
d_gene: .; v_gene: TRBV15; j_gene: TRBJ1-4; abundance: .; CDR3nt: TGTGCCACCACCAAACAAATCGACAGCGAGAAACTGTTTTTT; CDR3aa: CATTKQIDSEKLFF
d_gene: .; v_gene: TRBV27; j_gene: TRBJ2-2; abundance: once; CDR3nt: TGTGCCAGCAGTTCGCCCACTAGCAACACCGGGGAGCTGTTTTTT; CDR3aa: CASSSPTSNTGELFF
d_gene: .; v_gene: TRBV28; j_gene: TRBJ1-2; abundance: .; CDR3nt: TGTGCCAGCAAAATGGTCCGTTCAGGGATCCTTAACTATGGCTACACCTTC; CDR3aa: CASKMVRSGILNYGYTF
d_gene: TRBD1; v_gene: TRBV6-5; j_gene: TRBJ1-6; abundance: .; CDR3nt: TGTGCCAGCAGTTATGGGACAGGGAAACGGTCACCCCTCCACTTT; CDR3aa: CASSYGTGKRSPLHF
d_gene: .; v_gene: TRBV2; j_gene: TRBJ1-6; abundance: few; CDR3nt: TGTGCCAGCAGGATTCCCGCTAGCTCCTATAATTCACCCCTCCACTTT; CDR3aa: CASRIPASSYNSPLHF
d_gene: .; v_gene: TRBV5-5; j_gene: TRBJ1-1; abundance: .; CDR3nt: TGTGCCAGCAGCTTGGCAGGGATGAACACTGAAGCTTTCTTT; CDR3aa: CASSLAGMNTEAFF
d_gene: .; v_gene: TRBV15; j_gene: TRBJ1-1; abundance: .; CDR3nt: TGTGCCACCAGCCGGGGAGGGTTGAACACTGAAGCTTTCTTT; CDR3aa: CATSRGGLNTEAFF
d_gene: .; v_gene: TRBV5-1; j_gene: TRBJ2-5; abundance: .; CDR3nt: TGCGCCAGCAGCTCTAACCCGGAGGAGACCCAGTACTTC; CDR3aa: CASSSNPEETQYF
d_gene: .; v_gene: TRBV14; j_gene: TRBJ1-5; abundance: .; CDR3nt: TGTGCCAGCAGCCAAGAAACCACTACCCGGTCCCTCTATAGCAATCAGCCCCAGCATTTT; CDR3aa: CASSQETTTRSLYSNQPQHF
d_gene: .; v_gene: TRBV28; j_gene: TRBJ2-7; abundance: .; CDR3nt: TGTGCCAGCAGTTTGGAGGGCTCCTACGAGCAGTACTTC; CDR3aa: CASSLEGSYEQYF
d_gene: .; v_gene: TRBV15; j_gene: TRBJ1-5; abundance: once; CDR3nt: TGTGCCACCAGCAGAGGACAGTATAGCAATCAGCCCCAGCATTTT; CDR3aa: CATSRGQYSNQPQHF
d_gene: TRBD1; v_gene: TRBV5-1; j_gene: TRBJ1-2; abundance: .; CDR3nt: TGCGCCAGCAGCCCCCACAGGGGGGAGAACTATGGCTACACCTTC; CDR3aa: CASSPHRGENYGYTF
d_gene: .; v_gene: TRBV11-3; j_gene: TRBJ1-1; abundance: .; CDR3nt: TGTGCCAGCAGCTTAGGGCAGAACACTGAAGCTTTCTTT; CDR3aa: CASSLGQNTEAFF
d_gene: .; v_gene: TRBV11-3; j_gene: TRBJ2-2; abundance: .; CDR3nt: TGTGCCAGCAGCTCAAGACAGGGGGAGCTGTTTTTT; CDR3aa: CASSSRQGELFF
d_gene: .; v_gene: TRBV29-1; j_gene: TRBJ2-1; abundance: .; CDR3nt: TGCAGCGTTCTAATCAACTACAATGAGCAGTTCTTC; CDR3aa: CSVLINYNEQFF
d_gene: .; v_gene: TRBV7-9; j_gene: TRBJ1-2; abundance: .; CDR3nt: TGTGCCAGCAGCACCCACCGACAGGAGATAAATTATGGCTACACCTTC; CDR3aa: CASSTHRQEINYGYTF
d_gene: TRBD2; v_gene: TRBV19; j_gene: TRBJ2-1; abundance: .; CDR3nt: TGTGCCAGTAGTAGAAATCCCGTATCCGGGACTACCTACAATGAGCAGTTCTTC; CDR3aa: CASSRNPVSGTTYNEQFF
d_gene: TRBD2; v_gene: TRBV10-3; j_gene: TRBJ2-7; abundance: .; CDR3nt: TGTGCCATCCGGGGTCTGCTAGCGGGAGCCCTCGGCGAGCAGTACTTC; CDR3aa: CAIRGLLAGALGEQYF
d_gene: TRBD2; v_gene: TRBV11-1; j_gene: TRBJ2-3; abundance: .; CDR3nt: TGTGCCAGCAGCTTAGCGCCAGGCGGGAGATACGATACGCAGTATTTT; CDR3aa: CASSLAPGGRYDTQYF
d_gene: .; v_gene: TRBV5-1; j_gene: TRBJ1-5; abundance: once; CDR3nt: TGCGCCAGCAGCTTGTCAGGGCCCCATCAGCCCCAGCATTTT; CDR3aa: CASSLSGPHQPQHF
d_gene: .; v_gene: TRBV6-4; j_gene: TRBJ1-1; abundance: once; CDR3nt: TGTGCCAGCAGTGTTTCGGGGAGCACTGAAGCTTTCTTT; CDR3aa: CASSVSGSTEAFF
d_gene: TRBD2; v_gene: TRBV6-7; j_gene: TRBJ2-4; abundance: .; CDR3nt: TGTGCCAGCAGTCACCTGCGGGAGCAGGGCAAAAACATTCAGTACTTC; CDR3aa: CASSHLREQGKNIQYF